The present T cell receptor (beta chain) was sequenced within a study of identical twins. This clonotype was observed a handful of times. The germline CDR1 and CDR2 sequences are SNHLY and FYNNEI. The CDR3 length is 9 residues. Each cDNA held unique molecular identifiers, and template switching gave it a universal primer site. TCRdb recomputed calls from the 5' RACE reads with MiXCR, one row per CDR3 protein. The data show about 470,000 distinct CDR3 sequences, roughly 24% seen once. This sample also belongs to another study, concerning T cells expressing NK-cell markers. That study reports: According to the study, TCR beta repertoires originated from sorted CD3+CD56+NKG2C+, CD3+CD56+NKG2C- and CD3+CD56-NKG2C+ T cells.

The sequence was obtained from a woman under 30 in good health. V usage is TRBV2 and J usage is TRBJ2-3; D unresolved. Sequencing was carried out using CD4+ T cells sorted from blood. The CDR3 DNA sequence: TGTGCAATCACAGATACGCAGTATTTT. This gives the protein CAITDTQYF.